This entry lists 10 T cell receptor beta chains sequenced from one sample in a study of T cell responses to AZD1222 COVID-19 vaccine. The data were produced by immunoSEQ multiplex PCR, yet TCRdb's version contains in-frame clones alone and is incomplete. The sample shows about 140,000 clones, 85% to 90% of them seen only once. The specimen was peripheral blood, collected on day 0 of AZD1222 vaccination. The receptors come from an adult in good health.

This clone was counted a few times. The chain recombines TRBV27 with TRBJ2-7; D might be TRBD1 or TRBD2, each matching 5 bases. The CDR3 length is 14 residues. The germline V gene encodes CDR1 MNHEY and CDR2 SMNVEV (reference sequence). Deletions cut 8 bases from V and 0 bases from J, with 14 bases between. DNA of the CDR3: TGTGCCAGCGGCATCGGGACGGCCTCCTACGAGCAGTACTTC. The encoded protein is CASGIGTASYEQYF.

CDR3 protein: CASSKQGTETQYF. The CDR3 DNA reads as TGTGCCAGCAGCAAACAGGGGACTGAGACCCAGTACTTC. The V and J genes are TRBV7-2 and TRBJ2-5; possible D gene TRBD1, 7 bases. V shed 5 bases and J shed 5 bases, with 12 bases lying between them. CDR3 size: 13 residues. Germline V gene data show CDR1 as SGHTA and CDR2 as FQGNSA.

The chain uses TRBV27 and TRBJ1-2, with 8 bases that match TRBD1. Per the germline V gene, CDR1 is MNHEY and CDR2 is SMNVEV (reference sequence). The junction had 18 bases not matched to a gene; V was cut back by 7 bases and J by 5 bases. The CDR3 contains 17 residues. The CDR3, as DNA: TGTGCCAGCACCCCGAGCCCAGGGGGCGCACTGAGATATGGCTACACCTTC. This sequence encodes CASTPSPGGALRYGYTF.

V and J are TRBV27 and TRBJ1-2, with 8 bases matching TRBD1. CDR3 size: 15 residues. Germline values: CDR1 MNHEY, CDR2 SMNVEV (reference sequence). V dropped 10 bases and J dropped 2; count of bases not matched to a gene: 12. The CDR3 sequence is CATLNLRQGNYGYTF. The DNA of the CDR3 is TGTGCCACCCTAAATCTCCGACAGGGGAACTATGGCTACACCTTC.

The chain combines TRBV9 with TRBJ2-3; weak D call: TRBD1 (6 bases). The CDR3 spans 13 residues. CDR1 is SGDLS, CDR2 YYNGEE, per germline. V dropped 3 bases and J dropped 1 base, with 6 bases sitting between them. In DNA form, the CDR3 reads TGTGCCAGCAGCGAGGGGGGCACAGATACGCAGTATTTT. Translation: CASSEGGTDTQYF.

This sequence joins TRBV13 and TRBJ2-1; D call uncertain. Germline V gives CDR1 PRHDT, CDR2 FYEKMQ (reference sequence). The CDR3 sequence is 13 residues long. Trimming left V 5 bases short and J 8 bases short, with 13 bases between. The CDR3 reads CASSPNRRHEQFF. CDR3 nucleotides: TGTGCCAGCAGCCCCAACCGGCGGCATGAGCAGTTCTTC.

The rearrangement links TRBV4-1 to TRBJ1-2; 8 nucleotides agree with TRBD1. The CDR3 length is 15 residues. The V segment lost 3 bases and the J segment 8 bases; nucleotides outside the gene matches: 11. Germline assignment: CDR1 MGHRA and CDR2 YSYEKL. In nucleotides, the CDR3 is TGCGCCAGCAGCCACGTGGGGCAGGGGGCAAGGGGCTACACCTTC. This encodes CASSHVGQGARGYTF.

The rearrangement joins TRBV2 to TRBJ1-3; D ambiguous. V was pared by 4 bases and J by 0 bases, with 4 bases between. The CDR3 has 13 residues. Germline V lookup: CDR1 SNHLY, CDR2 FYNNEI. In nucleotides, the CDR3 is TGTGCCAGCAGTGCCCCCTCTGGAAACACCATATATTTT. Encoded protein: CASSAPSGNTIYF.

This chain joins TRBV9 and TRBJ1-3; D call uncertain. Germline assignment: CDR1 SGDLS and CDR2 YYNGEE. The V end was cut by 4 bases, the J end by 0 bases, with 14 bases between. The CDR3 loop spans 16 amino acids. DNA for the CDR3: TGTGCCAGCAGCTCTAGCCCCTATGTCTCTGGAAACACCATATATTTT. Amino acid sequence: CASSSSPYVSGNTIYF.

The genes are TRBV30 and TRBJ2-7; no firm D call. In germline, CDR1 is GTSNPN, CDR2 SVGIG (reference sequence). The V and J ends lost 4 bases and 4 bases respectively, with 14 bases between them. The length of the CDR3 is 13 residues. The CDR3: CAWNTGPWYEQYF. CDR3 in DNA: TGTGCCTGGAATACCGGGCCTTGGTACGAGCAGTACTTC.